Sequencing of this TCR beta chain was carried out in a study of cytomegalovirus exposure and HLA in healthy donors. V lost 6 bases and J lost 4, with 12 bases in between. Germline CDR1 reads SNHLY; CDR2 reads FYNNEI. This CDR3 has 13 residues. The PCR had 60 Vbeta and 13 Jbeta primers. Assay: immunoSEQ multiplex PCR; the TCRdb copy retains only in-frame clones and omits some. The data show some 52,000 clones, with about three quarters seen just once and approximately 2.7% held by the top ten. The sample consisted of PBMCs. This chain connects TRBV2 to TRBJ1-1, with D tentatively TRBD1 (6 bases). The receptor comes from a man aged 18-30 years in good health and CMV-seronegative. The CDR3 coding sequence is TGTGCCAGCAGACAGGGTTGGGGCACTGAAGCTTTCTTT. As protein: CASRQGWGTEAFF. Looking up the rest from reference TRBV2 and TRBJ1-1 gives the full variable domain: EPEVTQTPSHQVTQMGQEVILRCVPISNHLYFYWYRQILGQKVEFLVSFYNNEISEKSEIFDDQFSVERPDGSNFTLKIRSTKLEDSAMYFCASRQGWGTEAFFGQGTRLTVV.